The 21 T cell receptor beta chains given below trace back to one sample, sequenced in a study of shared clonotypes between healthy human individuals. The method was immunoSEQ multiplex PCR; TCRdb's version includes in-frame clones alone and lacks a portion of them. The repertoire holds roughly 2.4 million clones, with approximately 96% as singletons. Material: naive CD4+ T cells sorted from blood. The subset was: CD45RA+ positively selected. The receptors come from a man between 18 and 29 years old in good health.

CDR3 DNA: TGTGCCAGCAGTGATTTCAGGGCTGGGGCCAACGTCCTGACTTTC. Its protein is CASSDFRAGANVLTF. The gene calls are TRBV2 and TRBJ2-6, with D possibly being TRBD1 (5 bases). The V and J ends lost 3 bases and 2 bases respectively, with 8 bases between them. CDR1 and CDR2 from the germline V gene are SNHLY and FYNNEI. This CDR3 is built from 15 residues. The whole variable domain, remainder taken from reference TRBV2 and TRBJ2-6, is EPEVTQTPSHQVTQMGQEVILRCVPISNHLYFYWYRQILGQKVEFLVSFYNNEISEKSEIFDDQFSVERPDGSNFTLKIRSTKLEDSAMYFCASSDFRAGANVLTFGAGSRLTVL.

The chain carries TRBV29-1 and TRBJ2-1, with D possibly matching TRBD2 (6 bases). V was clipped by 4 bases and J by 3 bases, with 16 bases between them. CDR1 and CDR2 from the germline V gene are SQVTM and ANQGSEA. There are 15 residues in the CDR3. As DNA, the CDR3 is TGCAGCGTTGTTGGACCGGGGGTAAGCTACAATGAGCAGTTCTTC. Protein sequence: CSVVGPGVSYNEQFF.

In its sample, this clone was seen once. The chain recombines TRBV18 with TRBJ2-2; the match to TRBD2 covers 11 bases. CDR1 KGHSH and CDR2 LQKENI come from the germline V gene. The length of the CDR3 is 16 residues. V was clipped by 3 bases and J by 5 bases; unmatched bases: 5. The CDR3 bases are TGTGCCAGCTCACCGTCGCTAGCGGGAGGTACCGGGGAGCTGTTTTTT. The encoded protein is CASSPSLAGGTGELFF. Filled out from reference TRBV18 and TRBJ2-2, the complete variable domain reads NAGVMQNPRHLVRRRGQEARLRCSPMKGHSHVYWYRQLPEEGLKFMVYLQKENIIDESGMPKERFSAEFPKEGPSILRIQQVVRGDSAAYFCASSPSLAGGTGELFFGEGSRLTVL.

The chain carries TRBV5-1 and TRBJ2-3; 7 nucleotides match TRBD2. CDR1 SGHRS and CDR2 YFSETQ come from the germline V gene. The CDR3 totals 15 residues. With V trimmed by 2 bases and J by 4 bases, 7 bases remained unmatched. CDR3 bases: TGCGCCAGCAGCTTCGGCGGGAGTGGTGCAGATACGCAGTATTTT. This encodes CASSFGGSGADTQYF.

This chain joins TRBV11-2 and TRBJ1-2; 7 positions match TRBD1. This CDR3 is built from 13 residues. The germline CDR1 and CDR2 sequences are SGHAT and FQNNGV. V shed 5 bases and J 3 bases; nucleotides not matched to a gene: 3. The CDR3 DNA is TGTGCCAGCAGCACCAGGGGGGACTATGGCTACACCTTC. Translated, it gives CASSTRGDYGYTF.

This rearrangement joins TRBV4-1 to TRBJ2-5; 8 nucleotides match TRBD2. Germline loops: CDR1 MGHRA, CDR2 YSYEKL. Trimming at V came to 1 base and at J to 1 base, leaving 5 bases not matched to a gene. The CDR3 spans 16 residues. In DNA, the CDR3 is TGCGCCAGCAGCCAAGCAGCGGGGGTGCCCCAAGAGACCCAGTACTTC. It encodes CASSQAAGVPQETQYF.

This chain connects TRBV6-5 to TRBJ2-3; perhaps TRBD1 as D (6 bases). The germline gives CDR1 MNHEY, CDR2 SVGAGI. V lost 6 bases, J lost 4 bases, and 11 bases lay in between. The CDR3 length is 13 residues. CDR3 coding DNA: TGTGCCAGCAGACTCAGGGGTGCAGATACGCAGTATTTT. Residues: CASRLRGADTQYF.

This chain joins TRBV7-2 and TRBJ1-5; TRBD1 matches at 7 bases. There are 15 residues in the CDR3. Germline lookup yields CDR1 SGHTA and CDR2 FQGNSA. With 1 base clipped from V and 5 bases from J, the junction kept 5 bases outside the gene matches. CDR3 protein: CASSLVLDRDQPQHF. CDR3 DNA: TGTGCCAGCAGCTTAGTTCTAGACAGGGATCAGCCCCAGCATTTT.

The CDR3 protein is CASSQDLAAWGTSYEQYF. CDR3 sequence (DNA): TGCGCCAGCAGCCAAGATCTGGCGGCATGGGGGACTTCCTACGAGCAGTACTTC. The chain employs TRBV4-1 and TRBJ2-7, with a tentative D call TRBD2 (6 bases). Trimming shortened V by 0 bases and J by 1 base, and 19 bases separated the two germline ends. The V gene's germline CDR1 is MGHRA and CDR2 YSYEKL. The CDR3 covers 18 residues.

This chain connects TRBV18 to TRBJ1-1; TRBD1 might be the D (6 bases). The CDR3 spans 15 residues. CDR1 KGHSH and CDR2 LQKENI come from the germline V gene. V was clipped by 6 bases and J by 5 bases, with 19 bases between them. CDR3 loop: CASSSSTGFFTEAFF. CDR3 DNA sequence: TGTGCCAGCTCGTCAAGTACAGGGTTCTTTACTGAAGCTTTCTTT.

The chain links TRBV9 to TRBJ2-1; 9 bases map to TRBD2. The CDR3 sequence is 14 residues long. V was clipped by 2 bases and J by 10 bases; unmatched bases: 7. CDR1 and CDR2 from the germline V gene are SGDLS and YYNGEE. Here the CDR3 DNA reads TGTGCCAGCAGCGTCGTCGGGACTAGCCTAGAGCAGTTCTTC. Translating gives CASSVVGTSLEQFF.

V and J are TRBV14 and TRBJ1-1; no clear D gene. The CDR3 consists of 16 residues. The germline CDR1 and CDR2 sequences are SGHDN and FVKESK. V shed 1 base and J shed 5 bases, with 17 bases lying between them. CDR3 in amino acids: CASSQALPSTGTEAFF. CDR3 in DNA: TGTGCCAGCAGCCAAGCCCTTCCCTCCACGGGGACTGAAGCTTTCTTT. Full variable domain (missing parts from reference TRBV14 and TRBJ1-1): EAGVTQFPSHSVIEKGQTVTLRCDPISGHDNLYWYRRVMGKEIKFLLHFVKESKQDESGMPNNRFLAERTGGTYSTLKVQPAELEDSGVYFCASSQALPSTGTEAFFGQGTRLTVV.

The V call is TRBV2, the J call TRBJ1-1; D perhaps matches TRBD1 (6 bases). This CDR3 has 13 residues. V lost 9 bases and J 4 bases, leaving 15 bases between the germline ends. CDR1 is SNHLY, CDR2 FYNNEI, per germline. The CDR3 DNA follows: TGTGCCAGTTTAGTCCAGGGGATCACTGAAGCTTTCTTT. Translating gives CASLVQGITEAFF.

The chain is built from TRBV6-1 and TRBJ1-4; D remains unclear. The CDR3 contains 12 residues. Trimming left V 5 bases short and J 10 bases short, with 11 bases between. Germline V lookup: CDR1 MNHNS, CDR2 SASEGT. Here the CDR3 reads CASSSFEGKLFF. CDR3 nucleotides: TGTGCCAGCAGTTCCTTCGAGGGAAAACTGTTTTTT.

V is TRBV19 and J is TRBJ1-5, with D possibly matching TRBD1 (6 bases). CDR3 length equals 16 residues. Germline V gene sequence: CDR1 LNHDA, CDR2 SQIVND (reference sequence). V lost 4 bases to trimming and J lost 6 bases, with 19 bases between them. The CDR3 loop reads CASSTFSAGEGQPQHF. CDR3 nucleotide sequence: TGTGCCAGTAGTACGTTCTCGGCAGGGGAGGGTCAGCCCCAGCATTTT. The full variable domain, its missing parts supplied by reference TRBV19 and TRBJ1-5, is DGGITQSPKYLFRKEGQNVTLSCEQNLNHDAMYWYRQDPGQGLRLIYYSQIVNDFQKGDIAEGYSVSREKKESFPLTVTSAQKNPTAFYLCASSTFSAGEGQPQHFGDGTRLSIL.

This clone has a single count. The chain is built from TRBV21-1 and TRBJ2-2. TRBV21-1 is tagged as a pseudogene. This CDR3 comprises 14 residues. CDR3 DNA sequence: TGTGCCAGCAGCAAAGCGGGGGTTACCGGGGAGCTGTTTTTT. Translation gives CASSKAGVTGELFF.

This chain uses TRBV11-3 with TRBJ2-1, with D tentatively TRBD1 (5 bases). The CDR3 loop spans 14 amino acids. The germline V and J ends were trimmed by 5 bases and 5 bases, with 13 bases remaining between them. Per germline, CDR1 SGHNT and CDR2 YENEEA. The CDR3 DNA reads as TGTGCCAGCAGCCTAGGGGCCGCCGACAATGAGCAGTTCTTC. Protein sequence: CASSLGAADNEQFF.

V is TRBV5-1 and J is TRBJ2-4; the D gene is possibly TRBD2 (6 bases). This CDR3 contains 13 residues. The V gene's germline CDR1 is SGHRS and CDR2 YFSETQ. Trimming took 5 bases from V and 6 from J, leaving 12 bases between them. The CDR3 sequence is CASSAGSINIQYF. In DNA form, the CDR3 reads TGCGCCAGCAGTGCGGGGTCCATAAACATTCAGTACTTC.

The J gene is TRBJ2-1, the V gene TRBV2; 8 nucleotides agree with TRBD2. Germline CDR1 and CDR2: SNHLY and FYNNEI. The CDR3 runs 15 residues. V lost 3 bases, J lost 5 bases, and 6 bases stayed unmatched. This CDR3 is CASSERTSGNNEQFF. CDR3 coding DNA: TGTGCCAGCAGTGAGCGTACTAGCGGCAACAATGAGCAGTTCTTC.

The chain couples TRBV7-3 to TRBJ2-1, with D maybe TRBD1 (5 bases). The V and J ends lost 5 bases and 9 bases respectively, with 20 bases between them. Per the germline V gene, CDR1 is SGHTA and CDR2 is FQGTGA. The CDR3 extends over 15 amino acids. The CDR3: CASSPRAGSAGEQFF. The CDR3, as DNA: TGTGCCAGCAGCCCTAGGGCAGGGTCAGCAGGTGAGCAGTTCTTC. Full variable domain (remainder filled in from reference TRBV7-3 and TRBJ2-1): GAGVSQTPSNKVTEKGKYVELRCDPISGHTALYWYRQSLGQGPEFLIYFQGTGAADDSGLPNDRFFAVRPEGSVSTLKIQRTERGDSAVYLCASSPRAGSAGEQFFGPGTRLTVL.

The chain recombines TRBV9 with TRBJ2-7, with 12 bases identical to TRBD2. CDR3 length equals 16 residues. Germline assignment: CDR1 SGDLS and CDR2 YYNGEE. Trimming took 0 bases from V and 4 from J; bases not matched to a gene: 5. DNA of the CDR3: TGTGCCAGCAGCGTAGCCCCTAGCGGGAGGGCATACGAGCAGTACTTC. Residues: CASSVAPSGRAYEQYF.